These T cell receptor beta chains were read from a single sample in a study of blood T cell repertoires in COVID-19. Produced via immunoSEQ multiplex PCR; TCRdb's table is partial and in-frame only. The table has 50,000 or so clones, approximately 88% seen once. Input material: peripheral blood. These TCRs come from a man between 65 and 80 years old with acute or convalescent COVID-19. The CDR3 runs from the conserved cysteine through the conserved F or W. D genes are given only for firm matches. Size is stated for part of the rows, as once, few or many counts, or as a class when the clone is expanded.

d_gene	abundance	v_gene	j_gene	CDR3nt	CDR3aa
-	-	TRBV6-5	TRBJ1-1	TGTGCCAGCGGCCGTACGGTAAGGAGTGAAGCTTTCTTT	CASGRTVRSEAFF
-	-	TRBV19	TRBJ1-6	TGTGCCAGTAGTCTCGACCGGCTAGGGGCAGCACCCCTCCACTTT	CASSLDRLGAAPLHF
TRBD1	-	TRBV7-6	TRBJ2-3	TGTGCCAGCAGCTTGGGACAGTCCCCCGGTGGAGATACGCAGTATTTT	CASSLGQSPGGDTQYF
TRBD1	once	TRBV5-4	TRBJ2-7	TGTGCCAGCAGCAGGGACAGGGAAGGTTACGAGCAGTACTTC	CASSRDREGYEQYF
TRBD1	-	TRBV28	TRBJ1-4	TGTGCCAGCAGTCCTTCTAGCGGGGCCCCAGGGGGACTGTTTTTT	CASSPSSGAPGGLFF
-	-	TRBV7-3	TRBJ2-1	TGTGCCAGCAGCTTAAGTCAGGGGTCTTACAATGAGCAGTTCTTC	CASSLSQGSYNEQFF
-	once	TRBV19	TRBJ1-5	TGTGCCACCAAGCTCTCCAATCAGCCCCAGCATTTT	CATKLSNQPQHF
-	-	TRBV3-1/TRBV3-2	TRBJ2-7	TGTGCCAGCAGCCAAGAAGGTGGGCAGTCCTACGAGCAGTACTTC	CASSQEGGQSYEQYF
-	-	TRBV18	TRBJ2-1	TGTGCCAGCTCACCACCAGGGGGTGAGCAGTTCTTC	CASSPPGGEQFF
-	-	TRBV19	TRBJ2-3	TGTGCCAGTAGTTCGCGCCTGCCAGGTACGCAGTATTTT	CASSSRLPGTQYF
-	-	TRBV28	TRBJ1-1	TGTGCCAGCAGTTTATCTCTACAGTACACTGAAGCTTTCTTT	CASSLSLQYTEAFF
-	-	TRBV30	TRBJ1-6	TGTGCCTGGAGGGGCCAATATAATTCACCCCTCCACTTT	CAWRGQYNSPLHF
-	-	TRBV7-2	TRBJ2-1	TGTGCCAGCACCGCTGGCTCCCAGGCTGAGCAGTTCTTC	CASTAGSQAEQFF
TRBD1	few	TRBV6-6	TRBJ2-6	TGTGCCAGCAGTCGGACAGGGAGTTCCTCTGGGGCCAACGTCCTGACTTTC	CASSRTGSSSGANVLTF
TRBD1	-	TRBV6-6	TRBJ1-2	TGTGCCAGCAGTCCGGGGACAGGGGGCTCCGGGAATGGTGGCTACACCTTC	CASSPGTGGSGNGGYTF
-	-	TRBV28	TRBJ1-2	TGTGCCAGCAGTTTAGCGGGGCGCAACTATGGCTACACCTTC	CASSLAGRNYGYTF
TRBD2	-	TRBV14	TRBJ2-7	TGTGCCAAATGGGGGGGCGAGCAGTACTTC	CAKWGGEQYF
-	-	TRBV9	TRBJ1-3	TGTGCCAGCAGCCACCCACGGGGTTCGCTCTATTTT	CASSHPRGSLYF
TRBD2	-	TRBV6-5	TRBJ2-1	TGTGCCAGCAGTTTGCTAGCGGATTCCTACAATGAGCAGTTCTTC	CASSLLADSYNEQFF
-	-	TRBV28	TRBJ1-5	TGTGCCAGCGTGCGGCAGTCCGATCAGCCCCAGCATTTT	CASVRQSDQPQHF
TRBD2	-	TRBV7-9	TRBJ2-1	TGTGCCAGCAGCTCCCAGCGGGAGTCCTACAATGAGCAGTTCTTC	CASSSQRESYNEQFF
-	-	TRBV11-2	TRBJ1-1	TGTGCCAGCAGCCCAGATCGATTGAACACTGAAGCTTTCTTT	CASSPDRLNTEAFF
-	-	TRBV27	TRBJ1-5	TGTGCCAGCAGTTTAGAGGGAAGGAGTCAGCCCCAGCATTTT	CASSLEGRSQPQHF
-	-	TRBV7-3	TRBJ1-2	TGTGCCAGCAGCTTGGGCACAGGGACTAACTATGGCTACACCTTC	CASSLGTGTNYGYTF
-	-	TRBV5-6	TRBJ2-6	TGTGCCAGCAGCTTTCAGGGGACCAGCTCTGGGGCCAACGTCCTGACTTTC	CASSFQGTSSGANVLTF
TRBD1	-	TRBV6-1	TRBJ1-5	TGTGCCAGCAGTGAGGGGCAGGGGGCTTGGGATCAGCCCCAGCATTTT	CASSEGQGAWDQPQHF
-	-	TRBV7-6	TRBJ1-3	TGTGCCAGCAGCTTAGCGCGAAGCTCTGGAAACACCATATATTTT	CASSLARSSGNTIYF
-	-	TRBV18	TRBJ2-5	TGTGCCAGCTCTCCGCTACAAGAGACCCAGTACTTC	CASSPLQETQYF
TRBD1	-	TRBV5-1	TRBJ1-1	TGCGCCAGCAGCTTGTCCACAGGGGACACTGAAGCTTTCTTT	CASSLSTGDTEAFF
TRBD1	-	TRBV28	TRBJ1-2	TGTGCCAGCATGGGGCAGGGGGAGCTTGGCTACACCTTC	CASMGQGELGYTF
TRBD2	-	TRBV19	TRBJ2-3	TGTGCCAGTAGTATGATGAGCGGGGGGTGGGATACGCAGTATTTT	CASSMMSGGWDTQYF
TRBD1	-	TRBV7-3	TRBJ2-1	TGTGCCAGCAGCGCCCAGACAGGGGGCACCTACAATGAGCAGTTCTTC	CASSAQTGGTYNEQFF
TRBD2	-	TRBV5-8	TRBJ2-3	TGTGCCAGCAGCAAGACTAGCGGGAGTGCCTCAGATACGCAGTATTTT	CASSKTSGSASDTQYF
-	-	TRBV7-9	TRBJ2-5	TGTGCCAGCAGCTTACAGGGCTTCCAGTACTTC	CASSLQGFQYF
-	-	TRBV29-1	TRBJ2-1	TGCAGCGTTGAAGGCCGACTAGGCATTGATGAGCAGTTCTTC	CSVEGRLGIDEQFF
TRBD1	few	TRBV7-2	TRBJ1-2	TGTGCCAGCAGCCCGGACAGGGGGCCTTATGGCTACACCTTC	CASSPDRGPYGYTF
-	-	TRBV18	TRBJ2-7	TGTGCCAGCTCACCGGACACCGTGGGTGGCCAGCAGTACTTC	CASSPDTVGGQQYF
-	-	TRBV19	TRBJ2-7	TGTGCCAGTAGTATAGCACCCCCGGGGGAGCAGTACTTC	CASSIAPPGEQYF
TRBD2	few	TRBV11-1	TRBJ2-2	TGTGCCAGCAGCTTAGTAGCGGGAGGGCACACCGGGGAGCTGTTTTTT	CASSLVAGGHTGELFF
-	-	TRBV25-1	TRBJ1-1	TGTGCCAGCAGTGAACCCGGCATGATGGGGGCAGGGACTGAAGCTTTCTTT	CASSEPGMMGAGTEAFF
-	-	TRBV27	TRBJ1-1	TGTGCCAGCAGTCCATCTAGACAGTTTGAAGCTTTCTTT	CASSPSRQFEAFF
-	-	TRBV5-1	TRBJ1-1	TGCGCCAGCAGCTTCTCTGGGGCCACTGAAGCTTTCTTT	CASSFSGATEAFF
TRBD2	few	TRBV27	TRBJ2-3	TGTGCCAGCAGTTTCCTAGCGGGAAGAGGTTCAGATACGCAGTATTTT	CASSFLAGRGSDTQYF
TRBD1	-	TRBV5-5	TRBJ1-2	TGTGCCAGCAGCTTGGAACAGGGGGTATATGGCTACACCTTC	CASSLEQGVYGYTF
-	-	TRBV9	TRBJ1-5	TGTGCCAGCAGCGTAGCTGGCAGCGGCAATCAGCCCCAGCATTTT	CASSVAGSGNQPQHF
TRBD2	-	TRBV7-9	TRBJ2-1	TGTGCCAGCAGCTTGGGACTAGCGGGAGTGATCTTC	CASSLGLAGVIF
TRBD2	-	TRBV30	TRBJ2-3	TGTGCCTGGAGCGTCAGGTATAGCGGGGGGGCTGGAGATACGCAGTATTTT	CAWSVRYSGGAGDTQYF
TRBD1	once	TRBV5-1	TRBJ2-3	TGCGCCAGCAGCTTGGCTACCGGACAGGTGGATCGGGATACGCAGTATTTT	CASSLATGQVDRDTQYF
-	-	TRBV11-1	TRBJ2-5	TGTGCCAGCAGCCCTGACAGGGTCGGGGGGACCCAGTACTTC	CASSPDRVGGTQYF
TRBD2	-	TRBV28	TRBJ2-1	TGTGCCAGCATCCCCCAGGCGGGAGAAGGCTACAATGAGCAGTTCTTC	CASIPQAGEGYNEQFF
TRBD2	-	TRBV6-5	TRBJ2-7	TGTGCCAGCAGTCAGGGGACTAGCGGGAGAGTGCAGTACTTC	CASSQGTSGRVQYF
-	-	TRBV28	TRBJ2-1	TGTGCCAGCAGTTTTCCCCTCTCTTATGAGCAGTTCTTC	CASSFPLSYEQFF